A selection of T cell receptor beta chains follows, all from one sample in a study of shared clonotypes between healthy human individuals. Measured with immunoSEQ multiplex PCR; TCRdb has only the in-frame clones, and not every one. The sample contains about 1.1 million clones, 78% of which appear only once. Sequenced material: memory CD4+ T cells from PBMCs. The receptor source for this set is a man between 18 and 35 years old in good health. Some clones in this sample may be carry-over from other donors' samples. Each CDR3 is given with its conserved first and last residue. The D gene is left open where the match is weak. Clone size is stated in some rows and not others, as once, few, many or a class when expanded.

j_gene: TRBJ2-2
v_gene: TRBV5-1
abundance: .
d_gene: .
CDR3aa: CASSLEGPVGELFF
CDR3nt: TGCGCCAGCAGCTTGGAAGGGCCGGTCGGGGAGCTGTTTTTT

j_gene: TRBJ1-1
v_gene: TRBV7-9
abundance: .
d_gene: .
CDR3aa: CASSVGTAGLTEAFF
CDR3nt: TGTGCCAGCAGCGTAGGAACCGCAGGGCTAACTGAAGCTTTCTTT

j_gene: TRBJ2-7
v_gene: TRBV6-5
abundance: .
d_gene: TRBD1
CDR3aa: CASSYRDRGNYEQYF
CDR3nt: TGTGCCAGCAGTTACCGGGACAGAGGAAACTACGAGCAGTACTTC

j_gene: TRBJ2-4
v_gene: TRBV2
abundance: .
d_gene: .
CDR3aa: CASEGGLAKNIQYF
CDR3nt: TGTGCCAGCGAGGGCGGTCTAGCCAAAAACATTCAGTACTTC

j_gene: TRBJ2-7
v_gene: TRBV7-9
abundance: .
d_gene: .
CDR3aa: CASSFGEYEQYF
CDR3nt: TGTGCCAGCAGCTTCGGAGAATACGAGCAGTACTTC

j_gene: TRBJ2-7
v_gene: TRBV5-5
abundance: .
d_gene: .
CDR3aa: CASSPSSGGLYEQYF
CDR3nt: TGTGCCAGCAGCCCCTCTTCCGGGGGCCTCTACGAGCAGTACTTC

j_gene: TRBJ2-2
v_gene: TRBV5-6
abundance: .
d_gene: .
CDR3aa: CASSMGNTGELFF
CDR3nt: TGTGCCAGCAGTATGGGGAACACCGGGGAGCTGTTTTTT

j_gene: TRBJ2-1
v_gene: TRBV7-2
abundance: once
d_gene: TRBD2
CDR3aa: CASSLVSSGVYNEQFF
CDR3nt: TGTGCCAGCAGCTTAGTGTCTAGCGGGGTTTACAATGAGCAGTTCTTC

j_gene: TRBJ2-1
v_gene: TRBV7-2
abundance: .
d_gene: .
CDR3aa: CASSPPGSYNEQFF
CDR3nt: TGTGCCAGCAGCCCGCCGGGTTCCTACAATGAGCAGTTCTTC

j_gene: TRBJ2-1
v_gene: TRBV7-2
abundance: .
d_gene: .
CDR3aa: CASSPRGLAGTNEQFF
CDR3nt: TGTGCCAGCAGCCCCAGGGGGCTAGCGGGAACCAATGAGCAGTTCTTC

j_gene: TRBJ1-4
v_gene: TRBV30
abundance: .
d_gene: .
CDR3aa: CAWTAPGSIEKLFF
CDR3nt: TGTGCCTGGACTGCCCCCGGGTCTATTGAAAAACTGTTTTTT

j_gene: TRBJ2-7
v_gene: TRBV6-5
abundance: .
d_gene: .
CDR3aa: CASSYRQTPYEQYF
CDR3nt: TGTGCCAGCAGTTACCGACAGACCCCCTACGAGCAGTACTTC

j_gene: TRBJ1-2
v_gene: TRBV7-2
abundance: .
d_gene: .
CDR3aa: CASSFLIGYTF
CDR3nt: TGTGCCAGCAGCTTTTTGATAGGCTACACCTTC

j_gene: TRBJ1-2
v_gene: TRBV5-8
abundance: .
d_gene: .
CDR3aa: CASSLRAAYGYTF
CDR3nt: TGTGCCAGCAGCTTGAGGGCAGCCTATGGCTACACCTTC

j_gene: TRBJ1-2
v_gene: TRBV5-1
abundance: .
d_gene: .
CDR3aa: CASSPNPGRVRDGYTF
CDR3nt: TGCGCCAGCAGCCCGAACCCGGGCAGGGTAAGAGATGGTTACACCTTC

j_gene: TRBJ1-2
v_gene: TRBV5-1
abundance: .
d_gene: .
CDR3aa: CASSPNRYGYTF
CDR3nt: TGCGCCAGCAGCCCCAACCGCTATGGCTACACCTTC

j_gene: TRBJ2-3
v_gene: TRBV5-1
abundance: .
d_gene: TRBD1
CDR3aa: CASSLARGPSTDTQYF
CDR3nt: TGCGCCAGCAGCTTGGCCAGGGGGCCAAGCACAGATACGCAGTATTTT

j_gene: TRBJ2-7
v_gene: TRBV6-6
abundance: .
d_gene: .
CDR3aa: CASGQNYEQYF
CDR3nt: TGTGCCAGCGGCCAGAACTACGAGCAGTACTTC

j_gene: TRBJ1-1
v_gene: TRBV5-1
abundance: few
d_gene: .
CDR3aa: CASSLVVEGEAFF
CDR3nt: TGCGCCAGCAGCTTGGTCGTCGAGGGTGAAGCTTTCTTT

j_gene: TRBJ1-1
v_gene: TRBV7-9
abundance: few
d_gene: .
CDR3aa: CASSLYAALMNTEAFF
CDR3nt: TGTGCCAGCAGCCTCTATGCAGCCTTAATGAACACTGAAGCTTTCTTT

j_gene: TRBJ2-1
v_gene: TRBV9
abundance: .
d_gene: .
CDR3aa: CASSVQHGTYNEQFF
CDR3nt: TGTGCCAGCAGCGTACAACACGGGACCTACAATGAGCAGTTCTTC

j_gene: TRBJ2-7
v_gene: TRBV6-1
abundance: few
d_gene: TRBD2
CDR3aa: CASSDRPFASGKVYEQYF
CDR3nt: TGTGCCAGCAGTGACAGGCCTTTTGCTAGCGGGAAGGTGTACGAGCAGTACTTC

j_gene: TRBJ2-7
v_gene: TRBV4-1
abundance: .
d_gene: .
CDR3aa: CASSRRDFSYEQYF
CDR3nt: TGCGCCAGCAGCCGTAGGGACTTCTCCTACGAGCAGTACTTC

j_gene: TRBJ2-5
v_gene: TRBV18
abundance: .
d_gene: TRBD1
CDR3aa: CASSPGTGRETQYF
CDR3nt: TGTGCCAGCTCACCCGGGACAGGGAGGGAGACCCAGTACTTC

j_gene: TRBJ2-1
v_gene: TRBV30
abundance: .
d_gene: TRBD2
CDR3aa: CAWSTSGGVSYNEQFF
CDR3nt: TGTGCCTGGAGTACTAGCGGGGGAGTCTCCTACAATGAGCAGTTCTTC

j_gene: TRBJ2-2
v_gene: TRBV11-3
abundance: .
d_gene: .
CDR3aa: CASSSSRGGGLNTGELFF
CDR3nt: TGTGCCAGCAGCTCCTCAAGGGGAGGGGGCCTGAACACCGGGGAGCTGTTTTTT

j_gene: TRBJ1-1
v_gene: TRBV29-1
abundance: once
d_gene: .
CDR3aa: CSVESRAEFDTEAFF
CDR3nt: TGCAGCGTTGAAAGTAGGGCGGAATTTGACACTGAAGCTTTCTTT

j_gene: TRBJ1-4
v_gene: TRBV7-7
abundance: .
d_gene: .
CDR3aa: CASSLVVPRGSNEKLFF
CDR3nt: TGTGCCAGCAGCTTAGTAGTCCCAAGAGGGTCTAATGAAAAACTGTTTTTT

j_gene: TRBJ2-7
v_gene: TRBV5-1
abundance: .
d_gene: TRBD2
CDR3aa: CASSLGLAGADEQYF
CDR3nt: TGCGCCAGCAGCTTGGGTCTAGCGGGAGCCGACGAGCAGTACTTC

j_gene: TRBJ2-1
v_gene: TRBV5-1
abundance: few
d_gene: TRBD2
CDR3aa: CASSPGTSGTGEQFF
CDR3nt: TGCGCCAGCAGCCCAGGGACTAGCGGGACGGGTGAGCAGTTCTTC

j_gene: TRBJ2-5
v_gene: TRBV7-9
abundance: .
d_gene: .
CDR3aa: CASSLGGFTGETQYF
CDR3nt: TGTGCCAGCAGCCTAGGGGGGTTCACCGGCGAGACCCAGTACTTC

j_gene: TRBJ1-2
v_gene: TRBV10-3
abundance: .
d_gene: .
CDR3aa: CAISDTHQGDDTGYTF
CDR3nt: TGTGCCATCAGTGACACTCACCAAGGGGATGACACGGGCTACACCTTC

j_gene: TRBJ2-3
v_gene: TRBV19
abundance: .
d_gene: .
CDR3aa: CASSWRSSTDTQYF
CDR3nt: TGTGCCAGTAGTTGGCGGAGCAGCACAGATACGCAGTATTTT

j_gene: TRBJ2-1
v_gene: TRBV28
abundance: .
d_gene: TRBD2
CDR3aa: CASSNLAGGSNEQFF
CDR3nt: TGTGCCAGCAGCAATCTAGCGGGAGGGTCGAATGAGCAGTTCTTC

j_gene: TRBJ1-2
v_gene: TRBV12-5
abundance: .
d_gene: .
CDR3aa: CASGTPGQPVYGYTF
CDR3nt: TGTGCTAGTGGCACCCCTGGACAGCCGGTCTATGGCTACACCTTC

j_gene: TRBJ2-2
v_gene: TRBV18
abundance: .
d_gene: .
CDR3aa: CASSGTGTRNTGELFF
CDR3nt: TGTGCCAGCTCAGGAACCGGGACGAGGAACACCGGGGAGCTGTTTTTT

j_gene: TRBJ2-3
v_gene: TRBV5-4
abundance: .
d_gene: TRBD2
CDR3aa: CASSAQGGRGSTQYF
CDR3nt: TGTGCCAGCAGCGCCCAAGGCGGGAGGGGGAGTACGCAGTATTTT

j_gene: TRBJ2-1
v_gene: TRBV19
abundance: .
d_gene: TRBD2
CDR3aa: CASSISLAGGNEQFF
CDR3nt: TGTGCCAGTAGTATATCGCTAGCGGGAGGGAATGAGCAGTTCTTC

j_gene: TRBJ1-2
v_gene: TRBV28
abundance: .
d_gene: .
CDR3aa: CASSSHLQGSMNGYTF
CDR3nt: TGTGCCAGCAGCTCCCATCTACAGGGTTCAATGAATGGCTACACCTTC

j_gene: TRBJ2-7
v_gene: TRBV5-1
abundance: .
d_gene: .
CDR3aa: CASSLRGWGRGTYEQYF
CDR3nt: TGCGCCAGCAGCTTGCGGGGGTGGGGCCGTGGCACCTACGAGCAGTACTTC

j_gene: TRBJ1-3
v_gene: TRBV10-3
abundance: .
d_gene: TRBD1
CDR3aa: CAIRPRDSQSGNTIYF
CDR3nt: TGTGCCATCAGGCCTCGGGACAGCCAATCTGGAAACACCATATATTTT

j_gene: TRBJ2-1
v_gene: TRBV7-2
abundance: few
d_gene: .
CDR3aa: CASSLLGERYNEQFF
CDR3nt: TGTGCCAGCAGCTTATTAGGGGAGCGGTACAATGAGCAGTTCTTC

j_gene: TRBJ1-3
v_gene: TRBV28
abundance: .
d_gene: TRBD1
CDR3aa: CASSRQGVGNTIYF
CDR3nt: TGTGCCAGCAGCCGACAGGGCGTTGGAAACACCATATATTTT

j_gene: TRBJ1-1
v_gene: TRBV7-2
abundance: .
d_gene: TRBD1
CDR3aa: CASSLAGGGLAFF
CDR3nt: TGTGCCAGCAGCTTAGCCGGAGGGGGCTTGGCTTTCTTT

j_gene: TRBJ2-3
v_gene: TRBV7-9
abundance: once
d_gene: .
CDR3aa: CASSVTSPTDTQYF
CDR3nt: TGTGCCAGCAGCGTCACTAGCCCCACAGATACGCAGTATTTT

j_gene: TRBJ2-1
v_gene: TRBV10-3
abundance: .
d_gene: TRBD2
CDR3aa: CAIRSSTSGFDEQFF
CDR3nt: TGTGCCATCAGATCGTCGACTAGCGGGTTCGATGAGCAGTTCTTC

j_gene: TRBJ1-1
v_gene: TRBV5-4
abundance: .
d_gene: .
CDR3aa: CASSLDVVDTEAFF
CDR3nt: TGTGCCAGCAGCTTGGATGTTGTCGATACTGAAGCTTTCTTT

j_gene: TRBJ2-3
v_gene: TRBV18
abundance: .
d_gene: .
CDR3aa: CASSPLPPGLPMPDTQYF
CDR3nt: TGTGCCAGCTCACCACTACCACCGGGACTCCCAATGCCAGATACGCAGTATTTT

j_gene: TRBJ2-3
v_gene: TRBV4-1
abundance: once
d_gene: TRBD1
CDR3aa: CASSRDSRTDTQYF
CDR3nt: TGCGCCAGCAGCCGGGACAGTCGGACAGATACGCAGTATTTT

j_gene: TRBJ1-2
v_gene: TRBV10-3
abundance: .
d_gene: .
CDR3aa: CAISESRGRSYGYTF
CDR3nt: TGTGCCATCAGTGAGTCGCGGGGGAGGAGCTATGGCTACACCTTC

j_gene: TRBJ2-7
v_gene: TRBV6-1
abundance: .
d_gene: .
CDR3aa: CASVGDTINYEQYF
CDR3nt: TGTGCCAGCGTCGGGGACACAATCAACTACGAGCAGTACTTC

j_gene: TRBJ1-1
v_gene: TRBV7-3
abundance: few
d_gene: .
CDR3aa: CASSPRGNTEAFF
CDR3nt: TGTGCCAGCAGCCCCAGGGGGAACACTGAAGCTTTCTTT

j_gene: TRBJ2-3
v_gene: TRBV10-3
abundance: many
d_gene: TRBD2
CDR3aa: CAARPHGGRGAESTDTQYF
CDR3nt: TGTGCCGCCCGACCCCATGGCGGGAGAGGGGCTGAAAGCACAGATACGCAGTATTTT

j_gene: TRBJ1-2
v_gene: TRBV2
abundance: .
d_gene: .
CDR3aa: CASSEAPGDGYTF
CDR3nt: TGTGCCAGCAGTGAAGCTCCCGGGGATGGCTACACCTTC

j_gene: TRBJ2-7
v_gene: TRBV5-4
abundance: .
d_gene: .
CDR3aa: CASFRAEVSHEQYF
CDR3nt: TGTGCCAGCTTTCGGGCGGAGGTCAGCCACGAGCAGTACTTC